This TCR beta chain was sequenced during a study of blood T cell repertoires in COVID-19 (dated by TCRdb to the early 2020s). Some background on the complete study: Samples covering the acute and convalescent phases of COVID-19 were provided by collaborators in the United States, Italy and Spain. The prospective study material was composed of cDNA or gDNA derived from T cells, B-cell-depleted T cells, or PBMCs. The dataset comprised deeply sampled blood TCRbeta repertoires from subjects exposed to, actively infected with, or recovered from COVID-19. The repertoires were released in a freely available public database meant as a resource for research on the immune response to SARS-CoV-2. The samples were drawn from two sources: the first 160 participants of the ongoing ImmuneRACE study, and about 1,300 subjects contributed by 6 global collaborators. Nearly every sample came with metadata listing a de-identified subject ID, COVID-19 status, age in years and sex. Where available, HLA class I and class II types were obtained from metadata supplied by the sample provider rather than from assay-based typing. Results the study describes overall, beyond this receptor: The amount of clinical and demographic metadata varied by source and participant and was provided uncurated.

TCRbeta CDR3 regions were amplified from genomic DNA by means of the immunoSEQ Assay, a bias-controlled multiplex PCR. Concerning the study's data processing: The number of nucleated cells in each sample was estimated by amplification of reference gene primers within the assay. Sequence reads were collapsed and filtered to measure the absolute abundance of every unique TCRbeta CDR3 rearrangement. Productive Simpson clonality was computed per sample as the square root of Simpson's diversity index over productive rearrangements. What TCRdb holds here is the immuneACCESS table cut down to in-frame rearrangements. Part of the clones is not present; checked against another copy, under half of the missing clones reflect an unresolved V gene, and the others are unexplained. V, J and clone size are taken as reported in that table, and D and trimming were inferred from the DNA itself. For this sample the table gives about 130,000 clones, of which 70% to 90% were detected only once. In total, the top ten clones hold about 2.5% of the sample.

Participants in the prospective study were aged about 18 to 100 years, lived in approximately 26 United States geographic areas, and enrolled through a virtual design. In the prospective study, participants were assigned to cohorts based on the clinical history participants reported in a screening survey and a study questionnaire. Recovered participants in ImmuneRACE Cohort 3 were defined by two consecutive negative NP/OP PCR tests, clearance by a healthcare professional, or resolution of symptoms. Each participant in the prospective study had whole blood, serum and a nasopharyngeal or oropharyngeal swab collected by mobile phlebotomists. Prospective study participants could optionally give additional blood draws and questionnaires over a roughly 2-month period. Blood samples from the prospective study were shipped frozen or at room temperature prior to DNA extraction. Turning to this clone: There is no known antigen for this receptor. Qualities for individual bases were not recorded, and no much larger clone is one base off.

Material for sequencing was PBMCs or T cells enriched from blood (not recorded which). The sequence came from a woman between 50 and 59 years old who had recovered from COVID-19.

The CDR3 reads CASSLAGTVGGELFF. The sequenced DNA is TGTGCCAGCAGCTTGGCCGGGACAGTTGGCGGGGAGCTGTTTTTT. In this chain, TRBV5-4 is recombined with TRBJ2-2, with TRBD1 identical over 7 junction bases. V trim: 0 bases; J trim: 7 bases; unmatched bases: 6. The CDR3 has 15 amino acids, counting the end cysteine and phenylalanine. CDR3 DNA only is kept here, 45 bases in frame from base 1. From a lookup of the germline V gene (reference sequence), CDR1 and CDR2 are SGHNT and YYREEE.